This TCR beta chain was captured by sequencing in a study of T cells and Merkel cell carcinoma outcomes. Worth noting for this clone: The antigen is unknown.

The table came from immunoSEQ multiplex PCR; TCRdb's copy has only in-frame clones and leaves some out. Found here are 8,500 to 10,000 clones, around 84% of them singletons; the top ten hold 2% to 3%. Notes on the study in general: Repertoire plus T-cell density reportedly predicted Merkel cell carcinoma outcomes.

The source of this sequence is a human donor with Merkel cell carcinoma. Sequenced sample: tumor tissue from Merkel cell carcinoma.

CDR3 sequence: CASSAIGGTQETQYF. DNA for the CDR3: TGTGCCAGCAGCGCGATCGGGGGGACCCAAGAGACCCAGTACTTC. The chain links TRBV9 to TRBJ2-5; 7 nucleotides line up with TRBD2. Trimming took 3 bases from V and 1 from J; bases not matched to a gene: 6. This CDR3 spans 15 amino acids. From germline, CDR1 is SGDLS and CDR2 YYNGEE.